This T cell receptor (beta chain) was captured in a study of beta chain features in type 1 diabetes. Background on the study: Cell yields, age and gender were similar between patients and healthy donors. Findings and caveats of the study: Type 1 diabetes patients had VDJ junctions that carried fewer insertions and more deletions.

V dropped 5 bases and J dropped 7 bases, with 17 bases sitting between them. The CDR3 runs to 14 residues. From germline, CDR1 is MGHRA and CDR2 YSYEKL. Purity of each sorted population was above 98%. TCRB transcripts that were expressed got sequenced, as all of the isolated RNA had been reverse transcribed. Naive, central memory and regulatory T cell samples produced a mean of approximately 3.9 million reads. The table came from immunoSEQ multiplex PCR; TCRdb's copy has only in-frame clones and leaves some out. The sample has roughly 150,000 clones, over 7.5% seen once. This clone was seen repeatedly, ten times or more. Its matching antigen is unknown.

The chain uses TRBV4-1 and TRBJ2-5, with D possibly TRBD2 on 5 matching bases. The material sequenced was central memory CD4+ T cells from blood. The source is a young man in good health. The CDR3 region has the DNA TGCGCCAGCAGCTCGCCGGGAAGGTCTCGGACCCAGTACTTC. Translation: CASSSPGRSRTQYF.